This T cell receptor (beta chain) emerged from a study of T cells after yellow fever vaccination. This clonotype was seen a few times. Its antigen is currently unknown. The V and J ends lost 6 bases and 3 bases respectively, with 13 bases between them. CDR1 and CDR2 from the germline V gene are MDHEN and SYDVKM. CDR3 length: 14 amino acids. TCRdb reanalysed the 5' RACE reads using MiXCR and keeps one entry per CDR3 protein. This table holds a few hundred thousand distinct CDR3 sequences, less than 20% found once. Study-wide points: Detected again after the booster were most primary-vaccination clones, at 95% to 98% CD4 and about 90% CD8. There was a small share of clonotypes that showed up in both the CD4 and CD8 compartments.

Source: PBMCs, taken less than 6 days after the first yellow fever vaccination. This sequence joins TRBV28 and TRBJ2-3, with D unresolved. This TCR derives from a man aged 18 to 35 who received the YFV17D yellow fever vaccine. The CDR3 region is CASSTAFVTDTQYF. The CDR3 bases are TGTGCCAGCAGCACAGCGTTCGTAACAGATACGCAGTATTTT. The full variable domain, in which reference TRBV28 and TRBJ2-3 provide the parts outside the CDR3, is DVKVTQSSRYLVKRTGEKVFLECVQDMDHENMFWYRQDPGLGLRLIYFSYDVKMKEKGDIPEGYSVSREKKERFSLILESASTNQTSMYLCASSTAFVTDTQYFGPGTRLTVL.